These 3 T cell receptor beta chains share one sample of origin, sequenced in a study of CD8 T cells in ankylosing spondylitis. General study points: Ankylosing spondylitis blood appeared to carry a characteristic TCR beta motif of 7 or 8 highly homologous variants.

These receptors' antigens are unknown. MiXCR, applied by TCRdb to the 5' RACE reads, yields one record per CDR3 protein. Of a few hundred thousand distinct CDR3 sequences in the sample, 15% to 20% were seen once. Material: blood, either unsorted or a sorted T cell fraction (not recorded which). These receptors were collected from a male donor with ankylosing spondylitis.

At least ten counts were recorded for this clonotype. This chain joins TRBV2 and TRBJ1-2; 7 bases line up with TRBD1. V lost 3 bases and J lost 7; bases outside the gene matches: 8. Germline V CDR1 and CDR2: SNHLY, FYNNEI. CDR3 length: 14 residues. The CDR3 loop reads CASSDDREETGYTF. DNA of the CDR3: TGTGCCAGCAGTGACGACAGGGAAGAAACTGGCTACACCTTC.

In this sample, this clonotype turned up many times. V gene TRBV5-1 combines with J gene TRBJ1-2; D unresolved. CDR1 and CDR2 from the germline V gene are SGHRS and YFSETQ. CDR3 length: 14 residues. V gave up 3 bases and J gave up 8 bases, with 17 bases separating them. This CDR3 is CASSYNDPSNGYTF. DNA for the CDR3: TGCGCCAGCAGCTACAACGACCCCTCAAACGGCTACACCTTC.

The CDR3 DNA follows: TGTGCCAGCAGTGTAGTCTCCTACGAGCAGTACTTC. It specifies CASSVVSYEQYF. The chain has TRBV2 and TRBJ2-7; no reliable D call. CDR1 and CDR2 (germline): SNHLY, FYNNEI. CDR3 size: 12 residues. With 4 bases removed from V and 0 bases from J, the gap between germline ends came to 4 bases.